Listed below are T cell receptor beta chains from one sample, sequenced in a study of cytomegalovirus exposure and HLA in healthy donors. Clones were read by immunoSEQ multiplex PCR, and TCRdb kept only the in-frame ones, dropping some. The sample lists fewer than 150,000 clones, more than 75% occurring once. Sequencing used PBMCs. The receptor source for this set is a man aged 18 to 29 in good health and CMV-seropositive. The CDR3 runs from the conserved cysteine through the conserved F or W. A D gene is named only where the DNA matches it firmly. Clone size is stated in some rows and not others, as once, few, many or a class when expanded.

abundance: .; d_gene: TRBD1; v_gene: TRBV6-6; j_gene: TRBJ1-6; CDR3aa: CASRGTGGGSPLHF; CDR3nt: TGTGCCAGCAGGGGGACAGGGGGCGGTTCACCCCTCCACTTT
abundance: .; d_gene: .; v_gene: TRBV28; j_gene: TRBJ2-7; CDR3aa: CASSILIDSGFRYEQYF; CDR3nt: TGTGCCAGCAGTATCCTCATTGACAGTGGGTTTCGCTACGAGCAGTACTTC
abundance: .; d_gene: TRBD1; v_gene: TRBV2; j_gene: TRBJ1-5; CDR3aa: CASSPWTGGSGNQPQHF; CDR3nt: TGTGCCAGCAGTCCCTGGACAGGGGGGTCCGGGAATCAGCCCCAGCATTTT
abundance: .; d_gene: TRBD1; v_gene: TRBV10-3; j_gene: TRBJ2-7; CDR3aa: CAISERGQGGHEQYF; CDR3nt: TGTGCCATCAGTGAAAGGGGACAGGGAGGCCACGAGCAGTACTTC
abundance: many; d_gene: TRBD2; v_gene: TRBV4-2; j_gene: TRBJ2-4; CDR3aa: CASSQDPPASGLLAKNIQYF; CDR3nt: TGTGCCAGCAGCCAAGACCCGCCGGCTAGCGGACTGCTAGCCAAAAACATTCAGTACTTC
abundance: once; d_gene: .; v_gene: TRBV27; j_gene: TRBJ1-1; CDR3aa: CASSWRTGSGKAEAFF; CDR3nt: TGTGCCAGCAGTTGGAGAACAGGGTCCGGTAAGGCTGAAGCTTTCTTT
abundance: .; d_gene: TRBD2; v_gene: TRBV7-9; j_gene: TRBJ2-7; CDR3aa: CASSFAGVYEQYF; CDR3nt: TGTGCCAGCAGCTTCGCGGGAGTCTACGAGCAGTACTTC
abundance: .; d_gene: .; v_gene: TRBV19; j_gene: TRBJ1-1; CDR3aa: CASSITVEAFF; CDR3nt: TGTGCCAGTAGTATAACAGTCGAAGCTTTCTTT
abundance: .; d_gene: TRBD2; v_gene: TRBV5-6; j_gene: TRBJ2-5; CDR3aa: CASSSQLAGTVETQYF; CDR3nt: TGTGCCAGCAGCTCGCAACTAGCGGGGACCGTGGAGACCCAGTACTTC
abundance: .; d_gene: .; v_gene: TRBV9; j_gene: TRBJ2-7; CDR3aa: CASSVGRGVGEQYF; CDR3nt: TGTGCCAGCAGCGTAGGTCGCGGGGTAGGCGAGCAGTACTTC
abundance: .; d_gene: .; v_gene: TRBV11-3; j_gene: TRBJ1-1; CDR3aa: CASSLRGGTEAFF; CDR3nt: TGTGCCAGCAGCTTAAGAGGGGGCACTGAAGCTTTCTTT
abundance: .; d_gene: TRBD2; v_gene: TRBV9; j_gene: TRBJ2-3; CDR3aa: CASSPGTRSTDTQYF; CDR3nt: TGTGCCAGCAGCCCAGGGACTAGGAGCACAGATACGCAGTATTTT
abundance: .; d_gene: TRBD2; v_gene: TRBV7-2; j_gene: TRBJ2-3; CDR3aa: CASSPPTGAGGRNTQYF; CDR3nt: TGTGCCAGCAGCCCCCCGACCGGAGCGGGAGGGCGGAATACGCAGTATTTT
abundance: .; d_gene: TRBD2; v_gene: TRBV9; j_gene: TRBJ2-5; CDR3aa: CASSPRLADQETQYF; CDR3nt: TGTGCCAGCAGCCCGAGGCTAGCGGACCAAGAGACCCAGTACTTC
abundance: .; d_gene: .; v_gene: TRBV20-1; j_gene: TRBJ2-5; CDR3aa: CSAQRWETQYF; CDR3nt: TGCAGTGCTCAGAGGTGGGAGACCCAGTACTTC
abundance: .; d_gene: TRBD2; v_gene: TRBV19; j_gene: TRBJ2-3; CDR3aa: CASSKAGGADTQYF; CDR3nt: TGTGCCAGTAGCAAAGCGGGGGGTGCGGATACGCAGTATTTT
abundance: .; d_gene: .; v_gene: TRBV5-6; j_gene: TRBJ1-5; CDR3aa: CASSLWGGRDGNQPQHF; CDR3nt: TGTGCCAGCAGCTTGTGGGGGGGCCGGGATGGCAATCAGCCCCAGCATTTT
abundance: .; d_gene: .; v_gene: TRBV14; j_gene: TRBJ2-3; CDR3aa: CASSQGPGDTQYF; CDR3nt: TGTGCCAGCAGCCAAGGCCCCGGAGATACGCAGTATTTT
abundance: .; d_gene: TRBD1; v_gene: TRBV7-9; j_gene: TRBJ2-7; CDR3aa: CASSKPGQGASYEQYF; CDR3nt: TGTGCCAGCAGCAAACCGGGACAGGGGGCTTCGTACGAGCAGTACTTC
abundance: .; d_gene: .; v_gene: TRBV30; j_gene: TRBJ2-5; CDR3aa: CAWSRDRQETQYF; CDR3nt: TGTGCCTGGAGTCGTGACAGGCAAGAGACCCAGTACTTC
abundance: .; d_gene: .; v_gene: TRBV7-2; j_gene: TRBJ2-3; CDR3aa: CASSLQGWDTQYF; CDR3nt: TGTGCCAGCAGCTTACAGGGGTGGGATACGCAGTATTTT
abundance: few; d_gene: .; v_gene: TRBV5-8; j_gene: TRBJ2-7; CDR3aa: CASSEPGGTRYEQYF; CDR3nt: TGTGCCAGCAGCGAACCCGGGGGAACGCGCTACGAGCAGTACTTC
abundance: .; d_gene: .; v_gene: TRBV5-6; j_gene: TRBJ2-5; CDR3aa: CASSPDWRGETQYF; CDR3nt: TGTGCCAGCAGCCCGGACTGGCGCGGGGAGACCCAGTACTTC
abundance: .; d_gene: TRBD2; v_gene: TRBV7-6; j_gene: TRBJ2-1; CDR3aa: CASSPRTSGGYNEQFF; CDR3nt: TGTGCCAGCAGCCCCCGGACTTCGGGGGGCTACAATGAGCAGTTCTTC
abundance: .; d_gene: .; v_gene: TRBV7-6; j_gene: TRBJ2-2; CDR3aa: CASSLGLNTGELFF; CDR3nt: TGTGCCAGCAGCTTAGGTCTGAACACCGGGGAGCTGTTTTTT